This TCR beta chain was profiled in a study of blood T cell repertoires in COVID-19. Study-wide background: There were acute and convalescent COVID-19 samples, and they came from the United States, Italy and Spain.

V shed 5 bases, J shed 5 bases, and the junction held 13 bases outside the gene matches. The V gene's germline CDR1 is SGHVS and CDR2 FQNEAQ. The CDR3 runs to 17 residues. Original analysis: Amplification of reference gene primers provided the estimated nucleated cell counts. TCRdb's table, derived via immunoSEQ multiplex PCR, lists solely in-frame clones and lacks some. The V and J calls and clone size are taken from that table; D and trimming were inferred from the DNA. The sample yields 70,000 to 100,000 clones, more than 70% seen once. The receptor was isolated from a man over 45 with COVID-19, enrolled during active disease. The chain couples TRBV7-8 to TRBJ1-5; 9 bases match TRBD1. Sequencing input: peripheral blood. The CDR3 protein is CASSKRIRDRDHQPQHF. The CDR3 nucleotides are TGTGCCAGCAGCAAACGAATCCGGGACAGGGACCATCAGCCCCAGCATTTT.